The 14 T cell receptor beta chains presented below share a single source sample, sequenced in a study of early T cells in non-severe SARS-CoV-2 infection. One entry per CDR3 protein, called by TCRdb with MiXCR from the 5' RACE reads. This sample has some 22,000 distinct CDR3 sequences, with approximately 5% found just once. The material sequenced was whole blood. The receptor set was obtained from an adult who was a healthcare worker with PCR-confirmed SARS-CoV-2 infection or an uninfected control (not recorded which).

This clonotype has at least ten counts. The gene calls are TRBV7-3 and TRBJ2-7, with 7 bases that match TRBD1. Germline V gene data show CDR1 as SGHTA and CDR2 as FQGTGA. The V gene end was trimmed by 6 bases and the J gene end by 1 base; junction bases not matched to a gene: 3. The CDR3 is 13 residues long. CDR3 nucleotide sequence: TGTGCCAGCAGAGGGGACAGATCCTACGAGCAGTACTTC. As protein: CASRGDRSYEQYF.

The sample holds a few counts of this clonotype. This sequence joins TRBV3-1 and TRBJ2-7; 11 nucleotides match TRBD2. The trim removed 2 bases at V and 4 bases at J, leaving 4 bases unmatched. CDR3 length equals 15 residues. The V gene's germline CDR1 is LGHDT and CDR2 YNNKEL (reference sequence). The DNA for the CDR3 is TGTGCCAGCAGCCAACTAGCGGGGGGCTCTTACGAGCAGTACTTC. Its protein is CASSQLAGGSYEQYF.

Many counts were recorded for this clonotype. The V gene is TRBV5-4, the J gene TRBJ2-3; unclear D gene. The germline gives CDR1 SGHNT, CDR2 YYREEE (reference sequence). The CDR3 has 15 amino acids. Trimming left V 3 bases short and J 3 bases short, with 14 bases between. CDR3 nucleotides: TGTGCCAGCAGCTCTGCCTCGATTGGGACAGATACGCAGTATTTT. The encoded protein is CASSSASIGTDTQYF. The whole variable domain, filled in from reference TRBV5-4 and TRBJ2-3, reads ETGVTQSPTHLIKTRGQQVTLRCSSQSGHNTVSWYQQALGQGPQFIFQYYREEENGRGNFPPRFSGLQFPNYSSELNVNALELDDSALYLCASSSASIGTDTQYFGPGTRLTVL.

This clonotype has at least ten counts. The genes are TRBV7-2 and TRBJ2-1; 10 nucleotides line up with TRBD2. CDR1 and CDR2 (germline): SGHTA, FQGNSA. The junction had 4 bases not matched to a gene; V was cut back by 6 bases and J by 2 bases. The CDR3 extends over 15 amino acids. Here the CDR3 reads CASRVAGGPYNEQFF. The CDR3 region has the DNA TGTGCCAGCAGAGTAGCGGGGGGACCCTACAATGAGCAGTTCTTC.

This clonotype has at least ten counts. The V and J genes are TRBV30 and TRBJ2-7, with D possibly TRBD1 on 6 matching bases. Germline-derived CDR1 and CDR2 are GTSNPN and SVGIG (reference sequence). This CDR3 has 14 amino acids. Trimming stripped 3 bases from V and 4 bases from J, with 16 bases between. CDR3 sequence: CAWSRDTFIYEQYF. In DNA form, the CDR3 reads TGTGCCTGGAGCCGGGACACCTTTATTTACGAGCAGTACTTC.

J is TRBJ1-1 and V is TRBV11-3, with D unresolved. The V end lost 1 base, the J end lost 3 bases, and 9 bases lay between the germline ends. Germline CDR1 SGHNT, CDR2 YENEEA. The CDR3 loop spans 14 amino acids. CDR3: CASSLGGDDTEAFF. In DNA, the CDR3 is TGTGCCAGCAGCTTAGGCGGGGATGACACTGAAGCTTTCTTT.

There are many counts of this clonotype. The rearrangement uses TRBV20-1 and TRBJ2-3; 8 nucleotides agree with TRBD2. The CDR3 consists of 15 residues. Germline V lookup: CDR1 DFQATT, CDR2 SNEGSKA (reference sequence). J was trimmed by 2 bases and V by 6 bases; bases with no gene match: 10. The CDR3 region has the DNA TGCAGTGCCTACGGAATAGCGGGGTACACAGATACGCAGTATTTT. Amino acids: CSAYGIAGYTDTQYF.

This clonotype occurred many times. The chain employs TRBV30 and TRBJ2-7; 8 positions agree with TRBD1. Losses at the gene ends were 3 bases for V and 2 bases for J; bases not matched to a gene: 3. Germline V gives CDR1 GTSNPN, CDR2 SVGIG (reference sequence). The CDR3 is 13 amino acids. The CDR3 nucleotides are TGTGCCTGGAGCGGACAGGGTCCCTACGAGCAGTACTTC. This gives the protein CAWSGQGPYEQYF.

This clonotype has a handful of counts. The chain employs TRBV19 and TRBJ2-2; 7 bases align to TRBD2. V shed 3 bases and J 2 bases; nucleotides not matched to a gene: 3. The CDR3 totals 15 residues. In germline, CDR1 is LNHDA, CDR2 SQIVND (reference sequence). The CDR3 DNA reads TGTGCCAGTAGTATGGGGACTATAAACACCGGGGAGCTGTTTTTT. Translation gives CASSMGTINTGELFF.

The sample holds many counts of this clonotype. V and J are TRBV5-1 and TRBJ1-1, with a tentative D call TRBD1 (6 bases). The CDR3 is 13 residues long. The V end lost 2 bases, the J end lost 3 bases, and 8 bases lay between the germline ends. Germline-derived CDR1 and CDR2 are SGHRS and YFSETQ. CDR3 DNA sequence: TGCGCCAGCAGCTTCGCAGGGGACACTGAAGCTTTCTTT. Protein product: CASSFAGDTEAFF. Complete variable domain (other parts from reference TRBV5-1 and TRBJ1-1): KAGVTQTPRYLIKTRGQQVTLSCSPISGHRSVSWYQQTPGQGLQFLFEYFSETQRNKGNFPGRFSGRQFSNSRSEMNVSTLELGDSALYLCASSFAGDTEAFFGQGTRLTVV.

V and J are TRBV10-1 and TRBJ2-7; D is possibly TRBD1 (6 bases). The germline CDR1 and CDR2 sequences are WNHNN and SYGVQD (reference sequence). This CDR3 region has 15 residues. Between the trimmed V and J ends, which lost 3 bases and 7 bases, there was a span of 19 bases. CDR3 region: CASSDIGQGSVEQYF. The CDR3 bases are TGCGCCAGCAGTGACATCGGGCAGGGGAGCGTGGAGCAGTACTTC.

This clonotype was detected ten times or more. V gene TRBV3-1 combines with J gene TRBJ1-3, with 11 bases aligning to TRBD1. This CDR3 spans 14 amino acids. V trimming: 3 bases; J trimming: 7 bases; junction bases outside the gene matches: 2. CDR1 and CDR2 from the germline V gene are LGHDT and YNNKEL (reference sequence). The CDR3 DNA reads TGTGCCAGCAGCCACGGACAGGGGGCGAACACCATATATTTT. It codes for CASSHGQGANTIYF.

This clonotype was detected ten times or more. V usage is TRBV11-3 and J usage is TRBJ2-1; D might be TRBD1 (5 bases). The germline V gene has CDR1 SGHNT and CDR2 YENEEA. This CDR3 spans 14 amino acids. Trimming pared 2 bases from V and 10 bases from J, leaving 15 bases between. In DNA, the CDR3 is TGTGCCAGCAGCTTACGGCCAGGGCAAGGGGAGCAGTTCTTC. It specifies CASSLRPGQGEQFF.

By sample share, this clonotype is medium-sized (0.01 to 0.1%). The V and J genes are TRBV18 and TRBJ1-3; D remains ambiguous. The V end lost 6 bases, the J end lost 1 base, and 13 bases lay between the germline ends. The V gene's germline CDR1 is KGHSH and CDR2 LQKENI. The CDR3 contains 15 residues. Here the CDR3 reads CASSTSLPSGNTIYF. In DNA form, the CDR3 reads TGTGCCAGCTCGACCTCCCTACCGTCTGGAAACACCATATATTTT.